These 16 T cell receptor beta chains came from one sample sequenced in a study of OX40 agonist ivuxolimab in advanced cancers. Sequencing used immunoSEQ multiplex PCR; TCRdb keeps in-frame clones, though not all of them. The table shows over 45,000 clones, with around 90% occurring only once. The sample here was CD4+ or CD8+ T cells sorted from blood, taken in a trial of the OX40 agonist ivuxolimab. These receptors all come from an adult with an advanced solid tumor such as melanoma, head and neck, liver or kidney cancer.

This clone has only a few counts. This chain joins TRBV27 and TRBJ1-6; 8 positions match TRBD1. V shed 6 bases and J 10 bases; nucleotides not matched to a gene: 8. Germline CDR1 and CDR2: MNHEY and SMNVEV (reference sequence). This CDR3 region has 14 residues. CDR3 residues: CASSPGRTGSPLHF. The CDR3 bases are TGTGCCAGCAGCCCGGGGAGGACAGGGTCACCCCTCCACTTT.

The genes are TRBV5-1 and TRBJ1-2, with 12 bases fitting TRBD1. This CDR3 contains 15 residues. Losses at the gene ends were 0 bases for V and 7 bases for J; bases not matched to a gene: 4. The germline V gene has CDR1 SGHRS and CDR2 YFSETQ. CDR3: CASSLAGQGAGGYTF. The CDR3 bases are TGCGCCAGCAGCTTGGCGGGACAGGGGGCTGGTGGCTACACCTTC.

The V gene is TRBV6-6, the J gene TRBJ1-3, with a tentative D call TRBD1 (5 bases). V was pared by 5 bases and J by 0 bases, with 11 bases between. Germline V gene data show CDR1 as MNHNY and CDR2 as SVGAGI (reference sequence). The CDR3 runs 15 residues. In DNA form, the CDR3 reads TGTGCCAGCAGTAGAGACAGAAGCTCTGGAAACACCATATATTTT. It translates to CASSRDRSSGNTIYF.

V gene TRBV9 combines with J gene TRBJ2-7, with D unclear. CDR1 and CDR2 from the germline V gene are SGDLS and YYNGEE. The CDR3 runs 13 residues. Trimming pared 4 bases from V and 4 bases from J, leaving 12 bases between. The CDR3 nucleotides read TGTGCCAGCAGCCCCCCATCCGGATACGAGCAGTACTTC. Protein product: CASSPPSGYEQYF.

This chain links TRBV5-1 with TRBJ2-1; the D gene is possibly TRBD1 (6 bases). The germline V gene encodes CDR1 SGHRS and CDR2 YFSETQ. The CDR3 length is 15 residues. V shed 4 bases and J shed 9 bases, with 20 bases lying between them. The CDR3 sequence: CASSLSPTGFGEQFF. DNA of the CDR3: TGCGCCAGCAGCCTCTCGCCTACAGGGTTCGGTGAGCAGTTCTTC. Drawing the rest from reference TRBV5-1 and TRBJ2-1, the complete variable domain is KAGVTQTPRYLIKTRGQQVTLSCSPISGHRSVSWYQQTPGQGLQFLFEYFSETQRNKGNFPGRFSGRQFSNSRSEMNVSTLELGDSALYLCASSLSPTGFGEQFFGPGTRLTVL.

The chain carries TRBV4-1 and TRBJ2-3; D not certain. CDR3 length: 14 residues. V lost 1 base and J lost 0, with 5 bases in between. Germline V gene lookup returns CDR1 MGHRA and CDR2 YSYEKL. For the CDR3, the DNA is TGCGCCAGCAGCCAAGCCTTGAGCACAGATACGCAGTATTTT. Translated: CASSQALSTDTQYF.

This chain joins TRBV2 and TRBJ2-6, with 12 nucleotides matching TRBD1. Germline assignment: CDR1 SNHLY and CDR2 FYNNEI. The CDR3 contains 17 residues. V was pared by 7 bases and J by 4 bases, with 8 bases of the junction left unmatched. The CDR3 DNA reads as TGTGCCAGCACCCCGGGACAGGGGGCTGGCGGGGCCAACGTCCTGACTTTC. Its translation: CASTPGQGAGGANVLTF.

The chain uses TRBV13 and TRBJ2-7; no definite D call. The CDR3 consists of 13 residues. V was shortened by 5 bases and J by 1 base, with 9 bases between the two germline ends. Germline-derived CDR1 and CDR2 are PRHDT and FYEKMQ (reference sequence). CDR3 residues: CASSPTPSYEQYF. Written as DNA, the CDR3 is TGTGCCAGCAGCCCGACTCCGTCCTACGAGCAGTACTTC.

The chain couples TRBV28 to TRBJ2-1; D is perhaps TRBD2 (6 bases). Germline CDR1 is MDHEN and CDR2 is SYDVKM. This CDR3 region has 15 residues. Trimming cost V 2 bases and J 6 bases, with 14 bases left between them. The chain's CDR3 is CASSLGGAAGNEQFF. The CDR3 DNA sequence: TGTGCCAGCAGTTTAGGCGGGGCGGCAGGCAATGAGCAGTTCTTC.

This chain links TRBV6-1 with TRBJ1-4; TRBD1 is a possible D gene (5 bases). The V gene lost 2 bases and the J gene lost 5 bases, with 12 bases spanning the gap. The CDR3 has 15 amino acids. Germline V gene sequence: CDR1 MNHNS, CDR2 SASEGT. The chain's CDR3 is CASSEQRGANEKLFF. CDR3 bases: TGTGCCAGCAGTGAACAACGGGGCGCGAATGAAAAACTGTTTTTT.

The chain employs TRBV5-1 and TRBJ2-1, with 10 positions matching TRBD2. After removal of 0 bases from V and 10 bases from J, the junction contained 7 bases not matched to a gene. The length of the CDR3 is 15 residues. Germline V gene lookup returns CDR1 SGHRS and CDR2 YFSETQ. The CDR3 protein is CASSLGASGSMEQFF. The CDR3 DNA reads as TGCGCCAGCAGCTTGGGGGCTAGCGGGAGTATGGAGCAGTTCTTC. Full variable domain (remainder filled in from reference TRBV5-1 and TRBJ2-1): KAGVTQTPRYLIKTRGQQVTLSCSPISGHRSVSWYQQTPGQGLQFLFEYFSETQRNKGNFPGRFSGRQFSNSRSEMNVSTLELGDSALYLCASSLGASGSMEQFFGPGTRLTVL.

The chain carries TRBV10-3 and TRBJ1-5; 10 bases match TRBD1. CDR1 ENHRY and CDR2 SYGVKD come from the germline V gene. CDR3 length equals 15 residues. J gave up 5 bases and V 2 bases, and 3 bases lay outside the gene matches. The chain's CDR3 is CAISEGQGGDQPQHF. The CDR3 nucleotides are TGTGCCATCAGTGAGGGACAGGGGGGGGATCAGCCCCAGCATTTT.

This chain connects TRBV29-1 to TRBJ2-5, with D perhaps matching TRBD1 (6 bases). The CDR3 contains 12 residues. Germline-derived CDR1 and CDR2 are SQVTM and ANQGSEA. The V and J ends lost 4 bases and 6 bases respectively, with 12 bases between them. The CDR3: CSVGAGEKTQYF. The CDR3 DNA is TGCAGCGTTGGGGCAGGGGAAAAGACCCAGTACTTC.

V gene TRBV7-9 combines with J gene TRBJ2-7; D is ambiguous. The CDR3 is 14 amino acids. Germline lookup yields CDR1 SEHNR and CDR2 FQNEAQ (reference sequence). The germline V and J ends were trimmed by 5 bases and 7 bases, with 18 bases remaining between them. The CDR3 spells CASSPGSLPGEQYF. CDR3 bases: TGTGCCAGCAGCCCAGGCAGCCTCCCCGGGGAGCAGTACTTC.

This chain links TRBV10-3 with TRBJ2-5; TRBD1 is a possible D gene (5 bases). Germline CDR1 and CDR2: ENHRY and SYGVKD. Trimming pared 7 bases from V and 0 bases from J, leaving 12 bases between. The CDR3 loop spans 14 amino acids. The CDR3 protein is CAIMTDSDQETQYF. The CDR3 DNA is TGTGCCATCATGACAGACTCGGACCAAGAGACCCAGTACTTC.

V gene TRBV28 combines with J gene TRBJ2-2; D unclear. The CDR3 runs 15 residues. Germline values: CDR1 MDHEN, CDR2 SYDVKM. Trimming removed 4 bases from V and 6 bases from J, with 15 bases in between. In DNA, the CDR3 is TGTGCCAGCAGTTACCTAAGACTCACACCCGGGGAGCTGTTTTTT. It codes for CASSYLRLTPGELFF.